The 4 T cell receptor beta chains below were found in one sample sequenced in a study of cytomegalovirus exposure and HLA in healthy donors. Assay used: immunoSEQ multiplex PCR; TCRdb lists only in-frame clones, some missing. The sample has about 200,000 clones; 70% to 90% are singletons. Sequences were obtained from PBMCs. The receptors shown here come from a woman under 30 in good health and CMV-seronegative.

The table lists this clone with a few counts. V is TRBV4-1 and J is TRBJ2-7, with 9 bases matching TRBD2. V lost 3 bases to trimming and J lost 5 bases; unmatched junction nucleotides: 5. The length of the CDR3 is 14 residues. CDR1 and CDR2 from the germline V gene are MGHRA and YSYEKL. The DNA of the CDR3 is TGCGCCAGCAGCCAGACCGGGACTAGCAACGAGCAGTACTTC. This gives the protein CASSQTGTSNEQYF.

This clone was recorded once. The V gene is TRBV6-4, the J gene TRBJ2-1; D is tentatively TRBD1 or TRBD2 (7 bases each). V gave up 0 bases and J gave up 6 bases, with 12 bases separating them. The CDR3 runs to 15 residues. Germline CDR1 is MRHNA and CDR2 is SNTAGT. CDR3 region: CASSDSPGGVNEQFF. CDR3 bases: TGTGCCAGCAGTGACTCGCCAGGGGGGGTCAATGAGCAGTTCTTC.

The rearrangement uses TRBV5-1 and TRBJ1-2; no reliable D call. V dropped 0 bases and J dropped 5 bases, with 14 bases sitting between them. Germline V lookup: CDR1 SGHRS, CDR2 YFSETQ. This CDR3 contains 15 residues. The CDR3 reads CASSLGEPTFYGYTF. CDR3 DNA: TGCGCCAGCAGCTTGGGGGAGCCGACTTTTTATGGCTACACCTTC.

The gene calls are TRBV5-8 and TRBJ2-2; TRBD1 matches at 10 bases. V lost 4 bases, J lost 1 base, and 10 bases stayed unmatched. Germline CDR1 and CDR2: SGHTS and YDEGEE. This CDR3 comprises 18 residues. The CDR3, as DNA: TGTGCCAGCAGCCCCGGGACAGGGGCCCTCGAGAACACCGGGGAGCTGTTTTTT. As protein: CASSPGTGALENTGELFF.